The T cell receptor (beta chain) described here comes from a study of T cells after yellow fever vaccination. General study results and limits: Post-booster samples contained most primary-vaccination clones (roughly 96% CD4, around 89% CD8).

Conversion of TCR transcripts into cDNA relied on 5'RACE template switching, which added a universal primer site and UMIs. TCRdb processed the 5' RACE reads anew with MiXCR; each CDR3 protein has one entry. The sample lists around 500,000 distinct CDR3 sequences; around a fifth were seen once. Worth noting for this clonotype: Antigen: not known.

The TCR sequence derives from a man between 18 and 35 years old who received the YFV17D yellow fever vaccine. The specimen comprised PBMCs, sampled approximately 22 days after the first yellow fever vaccination.

CDR3 DNA: TGTGCCAGCAGCTTTAGCGGGGGAGCTTACGAGCAGTACGTC. Translated, it gives CASSFSGGAYEQYV. V gene TRBV7-2 combines with J gene TRBJ2-7; 9 nucleotides agree with TRBD2. The J segment lost 4 bases and the V segment lost 3 bases, leaving 4 bases of the junction unmatched. Per germline, CDR1 SGHTA and CDR2 FQGNSA. CDR3 size: 14 residues.